The source of this T cell receptor beta chain is a study of PD-1 blockade in classical Hodgkin lymphoma. Study-wide results and limits: Reported findings placed baseline TCR diversity lower in newly diagnosed patients (compared with healthy donors). Excluded were patients who started nivolumab under 1 year after ASCT, a group that had lower diversity. Whatever underlies the repertoire differences (possibly disease activity or prior therapy) remains undefined.

As to this clone: Its antigen is not known.

Sequenced by immunoSEQ multiplex PCR; TCRdb stores in-frame clones only, minus some. The table has approximately 160,000 clones, nearly 80% seen once; the top ten hold 9.2%. Every single patient, without exception, relapsed after autologous stem cell transplantation, and brentuximab vedotin exposure varied. Complete response, partial response or progressive disease made up the best responses. J lost 4 bases, V lost 5 bases, and 7 bases had no gene match. From germline, CDR1 is MRHNA and CDR2 SNTAGT. The CDR3 has 14 amino acids. This sequence originates from a human donor with classical Hodgkin lymphoma. Sequencing used peripheral blood mononuclear cells (PBMCs), obtained before the second cycle of nivolumab. V is TRBV6-4 and J is TRBJ1-2; 7 nucleotides align to TRBD1. The chain's CDR3 is CASSPGTEGYGYTF. CDR3 nucleotide sequence: TGTGCCAGCAGTCCCGGGACAGAAGGCTATGGCTACACCTTC.